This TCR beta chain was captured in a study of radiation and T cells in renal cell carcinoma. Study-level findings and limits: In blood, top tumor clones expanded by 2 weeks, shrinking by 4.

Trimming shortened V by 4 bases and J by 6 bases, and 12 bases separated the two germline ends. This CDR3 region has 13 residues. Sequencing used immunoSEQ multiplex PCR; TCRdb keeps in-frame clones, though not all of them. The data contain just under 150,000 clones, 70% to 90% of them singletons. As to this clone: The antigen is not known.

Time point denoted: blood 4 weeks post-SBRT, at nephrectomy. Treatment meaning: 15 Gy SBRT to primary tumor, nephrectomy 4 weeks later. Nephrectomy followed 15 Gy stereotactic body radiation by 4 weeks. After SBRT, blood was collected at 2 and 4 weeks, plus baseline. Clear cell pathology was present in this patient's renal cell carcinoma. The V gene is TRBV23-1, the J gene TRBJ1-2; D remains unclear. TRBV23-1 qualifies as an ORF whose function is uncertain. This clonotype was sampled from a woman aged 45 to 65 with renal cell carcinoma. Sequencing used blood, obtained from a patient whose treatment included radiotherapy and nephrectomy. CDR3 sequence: CASSPRRGDGYTF. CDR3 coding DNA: TGCGCCAGCAGTCCGAGGAGAGGAGATGGCTACACCTTC.